The 11 T cell receptor beta chains given below trace back to one sample, sequenced in a study of PD-1 and CTLA-4 blockade in melanoma. Clones were sequenced by immunoSEQ multiplex PCR, and TCRdb holds only the in-frame ones, with some missing. The table lists about 21,000 clones, 70% to 90% of them singletons. The specimen was CD8+ T cells from peripheral blood, collected before anti-PD-1 treatment. The receptors stem from a human donor with melanoma.

The V and J genes are TRBV10-3 and TRBJ1-1, with D perhaps matching TRBD1 (5 bases). This CDR3 spans 13 amino acids. CDR1 is ENHRY and CDR2 is SYGVKD in the germline V gene. Trimming left V 6 bases short and J 0 bases short, with 8 bases between. The CDR3 DNA reads TGTGCCATCAGCCGACAGATGAACACTGAAGCTTTCTTT. Translated, it gives CAISRQMNTEAFF.

This chain uses TRBV5-1 with TRBJ2-7; either TRBD1 or TRBD2 may fit D (6 bases each). Trimming removed 7 bases from V and 3 bases from J, with 14 bases in between. Germline-derived CDR1 and CDR2 are SGHRS and YFSETQ. This CDR3 is built from 13 residues. The CDR3 here is CASQGGDNYEQYF. For the CDR3, the DNA is TGCGCCAGCCAAGGAGGGGACAACTACGAGCAGTACTTC.

The chain employs TRBV7-9 and TRBJ1-6; D remains unclear. The V gene lost 5 bases and the J gene lost 7 bases, with 9 bases spanning the gap. The CDR3 extends over 13 amino acids. CDR1 is SEHNR, CDR2 FQNEAQ, per germline (reference sequence). The chain's CDR3 is CASSLSGNSPLHF. CDR3 coding DNA: TGTGCCAGCAGCCTATCTGGGAATTCACCCCTCCACTTT.

This chain links TRBV6-5 with TRBJ2-5; 7 bases are a match to TRBD1. The germline CDR1 and CDR2 sequences are MNHEY and SVGAGI. The CDR3 length is 13 residues. The V gene end was trimmed by 6 bases and the J gene end by 2 bases; junction bases not matched to a gene: 3. CDR3 sequence reads: CASRLQGQETQYF. CDR3 nucleotides: TGTGCCAGCAGACTACAGGGGCAAGAGACCCAGTACTTC.

The V gene is TRBV12-3 or TRBV12-4, the J gene TRBJ1-1; D gene uncertain. This CDR3 has 12 residues. Deletions cut 1 base from V and 7 bases from J, with 7 bases between. Here the CDR3 DNA reads TGTGCCAGCAGTTTAGGAGGCCTTGAAGCTTTCTTT. Translated: CASSLGGLEAFF.

This sequence joins TRBV19 and TRBJ2-1; 9 bases line up with TRBD1. Germline loops: CDR1 LNHDA, CDR2 SQIVND (reference sequence). CDR3 length: 14 residues. Germline trimming cut 9 bases from V and 5 bases from J; bases unmatched to any gene: 8. The CDR3 DNA follows: TGTGCCAGCACAGACGGGACAGGGAACAATGAGCAGTTCTTC. It yields the protein CASTDGTGNNEQFF.

The chain combines TRBV15 with TRBJ2-3; D perhaps matches TRBD2 (7 bases). Germline lookup yields CDR1 LNHNV and CDR2 YYDKDF (reference sequence). Between the trimmed V and J ends, which lost 1 base and 2 bases, there was a span of 16 bases. The CDR3 has 17 residues. CDR3 in DNA: TGTGCCACCAGCAGAGGATTTGGGGGGGCCTACACAGATACGCAGTATTTT. Amino acid sequence: CATSRGFGGAYTDTQYF.

This sequence joins TRBV6-5 and TRBJ1-1, with 7 bases that match TRBD1. The junction had 2 bases not matched to a gene; V was cut back by 6 bases and J by 4 bases. The germline V gene has CDR1 MNHEY and CDR2 SVGAGI. The length of the CDR3 is 12 residues. This CDR3 is CASSSGGTEAFF. Written as DNA, the CDR3 is TGTGCCAGCAGCTCAGGGGGCACTGAAGCTTTCTTT.

This clone turned up a few times. V is TRBV2 and J is TRBJ2-1, with D possibly being TRBD2 (5 bases). V was shortened by 4 bases and J by 3 bases, with 7 bases between the two germline ends. In germline, CDR1 is SNHLY, CDR2 FYNNEI. This CDR3 region has 13 residues. CDR3 nucleotide sequence: TGTGCCAGCAGTGGGGAGCTCTACAATGAGCAGTTCTTC. Its protein product is CASSGELYNEQFF.

V is TRBV12-3 or TRBV12-4 and J is TRBJ2-7; 7 positions match TRBD1. This CDR3 spans 12 amino acids. After removal of 5 bases from V and 5 bases from J, the junction contained 3 bases not matched to a gene. CDR3 amino acids: CASSPQGHEQYF. The CDR3 DNA is TGTGCCAGCAGTCCACAGGGGCACGAGCAGTACTTC.

The table lists this clone with a count of one. The CDR3 spells CASSLSRQGGTEDGYTF. The CDR3 DNA sequence: TGTGCCAGCAGTTTATCGCGACAGGGTGGTACCGAGGATGGCTACACCTTC. V is TRBV28 and J is TRBJ1-2, with TRBD1 matching 7 bases. Germline values: CDR1 MDHEN, CDR2 SYDVKM. V shed 1 base, J shed 6 bases, and the junction held 14 bases outside the gene matches. The CDR3 runs 17 residues.